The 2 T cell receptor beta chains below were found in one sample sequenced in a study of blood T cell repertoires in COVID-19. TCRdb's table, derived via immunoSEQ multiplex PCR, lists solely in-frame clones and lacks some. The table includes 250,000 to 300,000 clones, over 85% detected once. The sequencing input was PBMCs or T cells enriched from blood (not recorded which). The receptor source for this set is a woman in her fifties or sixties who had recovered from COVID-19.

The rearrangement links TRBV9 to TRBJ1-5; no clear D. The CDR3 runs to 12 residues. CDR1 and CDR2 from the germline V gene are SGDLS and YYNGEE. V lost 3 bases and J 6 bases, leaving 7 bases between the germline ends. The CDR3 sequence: CASSGAGQPQHF. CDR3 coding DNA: TGTGCCAGCAGCGGAGCTGGTCAGCCCCAGCATTTT.

Here the CDR3 reads CASSLGGGHPIDQPQHF. Written as DNA, the CDR3 is TGTGCCAGCAGTTTAGGGGGGGGACATCCCATCGATCAGCCCCAGCATTTT. V gene TRBV27 combines with J gene TRBJ1-5, with D tentatively TRBD1 (6 bases). Germline CDR1 reads MNHEY; CDR2 reads SMNVEV (reference sequence). V gave up 2 bases and J gave up 5 bases, with 19 bases separating them. The CDR3 extends over 17 amino acids.